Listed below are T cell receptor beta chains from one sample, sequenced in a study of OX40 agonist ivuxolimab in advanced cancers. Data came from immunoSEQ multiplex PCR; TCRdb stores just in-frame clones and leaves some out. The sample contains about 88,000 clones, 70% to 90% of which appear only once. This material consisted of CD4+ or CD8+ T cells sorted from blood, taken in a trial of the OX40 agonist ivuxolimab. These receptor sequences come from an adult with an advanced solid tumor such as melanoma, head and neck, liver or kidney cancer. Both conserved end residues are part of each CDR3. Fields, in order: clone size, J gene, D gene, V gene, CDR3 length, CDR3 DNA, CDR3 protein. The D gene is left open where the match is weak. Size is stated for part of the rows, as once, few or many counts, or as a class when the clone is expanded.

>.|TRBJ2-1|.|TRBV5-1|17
TGCGCCAGCAGCTCTCTGGGCGGGACGAGCTCCTACAATGAGCAGTTCTTC
CASSSLGGTSSYNEQFF
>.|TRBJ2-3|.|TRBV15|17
TGTGCCACCAGCAGAGATAAAGCGGTAGTTTCCACAGATACGCAGTATTTT
CATSRDKAVVSTDTQYF
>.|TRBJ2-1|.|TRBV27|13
TGTGCCAGCAGTGACAGCTCCTACAATGAGCAGTTCTTC
CASSDSSYNEQFF
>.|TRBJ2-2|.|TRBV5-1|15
TGCGCCAGCAGCAGCAACAGGGAGAACACCGGGGAGCTGTTTTTT
CASSSNRENTGELFF
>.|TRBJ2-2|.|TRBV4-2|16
TGTGCCAGCAGCCAAGTCGAGACTACGTTCACCGGGGAGCTGTTTTTT
CASSQVETTFTGELFF
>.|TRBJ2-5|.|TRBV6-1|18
TGTGCCAGCAGTGAAGCAGCTATAGGACAGACAACCCGCGAGACCCAGTACTTC
CASSEAAIGQTTRETQYF
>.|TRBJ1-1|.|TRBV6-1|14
TGTGCCAGCAGTTATTTACTAGCGGCCAATGAAGCTTTCTTT
CASSYLLAANEAFF
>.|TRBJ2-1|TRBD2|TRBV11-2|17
TGTGCCAGCAGCTTAGTAGCACTAGCGGGAGGGCCGCGTGAGCAGTTCTTC
CASSLVALAGGPREQFF
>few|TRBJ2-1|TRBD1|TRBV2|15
TGTGCCAGCAGAGGGGACAGCTTCTTGGACAATGAGCAGTTCTTC
CASRGDSFLDNEQFF
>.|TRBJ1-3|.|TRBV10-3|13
TGTGCCATCAAGCTCAGCTCTGGAAACACCATATATTTT
CAIKLSSGNTIYF
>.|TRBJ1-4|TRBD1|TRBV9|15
TGTGCCAGCAGCGGAGTCGGGGACAGCCATGAAAAACTGTTTTTT
CASSGVGDSHEKLFF
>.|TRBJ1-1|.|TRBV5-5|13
TGTGCCAGCAGCGCCGCCGGGTACACTGAAGCTTTCTTT
CASSAAGYTEAFF
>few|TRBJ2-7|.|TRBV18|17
TGTGCCAGCTCACCCTATCCAGTAGTGGCGGGGAGATACGAGCAGTACTTC
CASSPYPVVAGRYEQYF
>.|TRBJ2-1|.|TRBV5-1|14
TGCGCCAGCAGCCCGAACACTAGGTTAGATGAGCAGTTCTTC
CASSPNTRLDEQFF
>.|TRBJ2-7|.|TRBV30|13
TGTGCCTTGGATCGAGGGTGGGCGGACGAGCAGTACTTC
CALDRGWADEQYF
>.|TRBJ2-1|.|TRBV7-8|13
TGTGCCAGCAGCCCACGACTATTCAATGAGCAGTTCTTC
CASSPRLFNEQFF
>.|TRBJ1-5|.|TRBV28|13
TGTGCCAGCAGCAGAGGGGGGGATCAGCCCCAGCATTTT
CASSRGGDQPQHF
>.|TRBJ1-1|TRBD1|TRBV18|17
TGTGCCAGCTCACCTGAACAGGGGGGGATACTGAACACTGAAGCTTTCTTT
CASSPEQGGILNTEAFF
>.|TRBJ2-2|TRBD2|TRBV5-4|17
TGTGCCAGCAGCTTGGCGGGACTAGCCCCGAACACCGGGGAGCTGTTTTTT
CASSLAGLAPNTGELFF
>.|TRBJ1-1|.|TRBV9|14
TGTGCCAGCAGCGTAGCCAGAGACGGGGCTGAAGCTTTCTTT
CASSVARDGAEAFF
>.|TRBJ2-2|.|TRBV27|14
TGTGCCAGCAGTCCGACTGAGGGCTCCGGGGAGCTGTTTTTT
CASSPTEGSGELFF
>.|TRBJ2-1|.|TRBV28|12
TGTGCCAGCAAATCGGGGAACAATGAGCAGTTCTTC
CASKSGNNEQFF
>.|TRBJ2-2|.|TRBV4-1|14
TGCGCCAGCAGTCATCCAGGGAACACCGGGGAGCTGTTTTTT
CASSHPGNTGELFF
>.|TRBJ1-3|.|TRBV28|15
TGTGCCAGCAGTTTAGGGCGGATCTCTGGAAACACCATATATTTT
CASSLGRISGNTIYF
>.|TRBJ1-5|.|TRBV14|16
TGTGCCAGCAGCCAAGACAGAACTTATAGCAATCAGCCCCAGCATTTT
CASSQDRTYSNQPQHF
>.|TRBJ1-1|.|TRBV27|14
TGTGCCAGCAGTTTAGAGGGTGGGGCTACTGAAGCTTTCTTT
CASSLEGGATEAFF
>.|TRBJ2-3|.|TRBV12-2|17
.
CASRLDIVAGGSDTQYF
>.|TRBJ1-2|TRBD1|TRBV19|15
TGTGCCAGTAGTATCCCGGGACAGGGGAACTATGGCTACACCTTC
CASSIPGQGNYGYTF
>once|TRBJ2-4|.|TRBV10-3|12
TGTGCCATCAGTGGCACAGGGAACATTCAGTACTTC
CAISGTGNIQYF
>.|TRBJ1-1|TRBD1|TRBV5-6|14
TGTGCCAGCAGATGGCGACAGGGGAACACTGAAGCTTTCTTT
CASRWRQGNTEAFF
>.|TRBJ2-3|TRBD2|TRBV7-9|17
TGTGCCAGCAGCTTCTCCGGCGGGAGGGCCAGCACAGATACGCAGTATTTT
CASSFSGGRASTDTQYF
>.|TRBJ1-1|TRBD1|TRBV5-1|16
TGCGCCAGCAGCTTAATATTGGGACAGATGAACACTGAAGCTTTCTTT
CASSLILGQMNTEAFF
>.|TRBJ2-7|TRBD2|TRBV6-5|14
TGTGCCAGCAGTCCAACGGGGGGGGGCTACGAGCAGTACTTC
CASSPTGGGYEQYF
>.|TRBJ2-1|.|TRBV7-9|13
TGTGCCAGCAGCATTGACCCCTTCAATGAGCAGTTCTTC
CASSIDPFNEQFF
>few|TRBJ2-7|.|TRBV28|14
TGTGCCAGCAGTTTGGGGCGGGATTGGTACGAGCAGTACTTC
CASSLGRDWYEQYF
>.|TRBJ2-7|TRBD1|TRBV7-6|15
TGTGCCAGCAGCTTAGTCTACAGGGGTCCCTACGAGCAGTACTTC
CASSLVYRGPYEQYF
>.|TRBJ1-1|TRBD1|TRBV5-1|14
TGCGCCAGCAGCGACAGGGGAGAGAACACTGAAGCTTTCTTT
CASSDRGENTEAFF
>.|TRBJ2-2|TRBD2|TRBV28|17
TGTGCCAGCAGTTTCGCCGTTCAATTCGGGGGGGCCGGGGAGCTGTTTTTT
CASSFAVQFGGAGELFF
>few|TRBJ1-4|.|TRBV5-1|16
TGCGCCAGCAGCTTGAATCCGCCTGAAGTTAATGAAAAACTGTTTTTT
CASSLNPPEVNEKLFF
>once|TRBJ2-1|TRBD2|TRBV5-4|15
TGTGCCAGCAGCTTGAGCGGGAGGGCCGGGAATGAGCAGTTCTTC
CASSLSGRAGNEQFF
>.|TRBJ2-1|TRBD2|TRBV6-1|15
TGTGCCAGCACTCACCTAGCGGGAGTTTACAATGAGCAGTTCTTC
CASTHLAGVYNEQFF
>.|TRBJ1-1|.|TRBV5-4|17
TGTGCCAGCAGCTTGCATCTTATTGGGCGGGCGAACACTGAAGCTTTCTTT
CASSLHLIGRANTEAFF
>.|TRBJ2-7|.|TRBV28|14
TGTGCCAGCAGTTTCCTTAGGGGGAGTAGCGAGCAGTACTTC
CASSFLRGSSEQYF
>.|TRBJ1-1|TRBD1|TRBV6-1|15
TGTGCCAGCAGATTACCATTTACAGGGGAGGCTGAAGCTTTCTTT
CASRLPFTGEAEAFF
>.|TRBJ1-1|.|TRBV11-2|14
TGTGCCAGCAGCTTACTACGGATGAACACTGAAGCTTTCTTT
CASSLLRMNTEAFF
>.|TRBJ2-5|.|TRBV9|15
TGTGCCAGCAGCGTTCAGACCGACGGAGGAGAGACCCAGTACTTC
CASSVQTDGGETQYF